This T cell receptor beta chain stems from a study of cytomegalovirus exposure and HLA in healthy donors. Study context: Earlier work reported around 110 million unique TCR beta sequences from approximately 180 million T cells. Whole-study results and caveats: Later analysis identified 17,000 or so TCR beta sequences associated with HLA alleles, using a false discovery rate threshold of 0.05. The likely explanation for a cluster of highly shared sequence variants was sequencing artifact.

With respect to this clone: Antigen: not known.

PCR involved 60 Vbeta and 13 Jbeta primers. The method was immunoSEQ multiplex PCR; TCRdb's version includes in-frame clones alone and lacks a portion of them. The sample shows some 200,000 clones, less than 85% of them seen only once. Germline values: CDR1 SNHLY, CDR2 FYNNEI. The CDR3 loop spans 14 amino acids. J gave up 5 bases and V 6 bases, and 6 bases lay outside the gene matches. The genes are TRBV2 and TRBJ1-4; 7 bases are shared with TRBD1. The sequence was collected from a girl aged 5-17 years in good health and CMV-seropositive. Sequenced sample: PBMCs. The CDR3 coding sequence is TGTGCCAGCAGAGGGACAGTTCTAAATGAAAAACTGTTTTTT. Its protein is CASRGTVLNEKLFF.